The entry below gives a single TCR beta chain sequence along with its context. A few counts support this clonotype. The antigen it recognizes is unknown. No much larger clone is present one base from it, and per-base qualities are unavailable. Preparation of the library involved 5' RACE. Sequenced on a NextSeq 500. To allow correction of PCR and sequencing errors, the TCR library protocol tagged every TCR cDNA molecule with a unique molecular identifier. The paper's processing steps were these. TCR identification, UMI-based error correction and CDR3 extraction were all carried out with Decombinator tools. Expanded TCRs were defined as those above a frequency of 2 per 1,000, corresponding to the top 1% of the tumor frequency distribution. Expanded tumor TCRs statistically deemed absent (corrected P<0.05) from at least one tumor region were classed as regional, and all other expanded tumor TCRs were classed as ubiquitous. Renyi diversity was calculated using the R vegan package after each repertoire was subsampled 100 times to 5,000 TCRs. To build CDR3 similarity networks, amino acid triplet string-kernel similarity was used, and CDR3s were connected when their pairwise similarity was above 0.82. TCRdb's own reprocessing of the public reads used fastp at Q25 and MiXCR and kept productive beta chains. All rows with the same CDR3 protein become a single entry with the most common DNA and genes. In this record, the V and J calls reflect TCRdb's handling and not the investigators' own analysis. The sample yields about 15,000 distinct CDR3 sequences; around 6.6% were counted once. Clones ranked in the top ten supply 8% to 9% of the sample.

The data derive from a study of spatial heterogeneity in lung cancer (dated by TCRdb to between 2017 and 2020). Study-wide context: Beta-chain transcripts were consistently detected in greater numbers than alpha-chain transcripts, which likely reflects a higher abundance of beta-chain transcripts. TCR transcript counts in tumor regions correlated strongly with a T cell transcriptional module score from matched bulk RNA-seq. In the raw uncorrected reads, each unique combination of TCR and UMI appeared more than ten times on average. In non-small cell lung cancer, the study quantitatively compared TCR alpha and beta repertoires across several tumor regions, matched nontumor lung, and blood. The study linked features of the TCR repertoire to counts of nonsynonymous mutations, which were determined by whole-exome sequencing of tumor tissue. At surgery, both alpha and beta chains were TCR-sequenced in over 200 tumor regions, approximately 64 matched nontumor lung samples and 50 to 60 PBMC samples. Overall study results and their limits: The tumor nonsynonymous mutation count correlated with the number of expanded intratumoral alpha and beta TCRs. Additional single-cell paired TCR alpha and beta sequencing was considered necessary to confirm, at a functional level, the hypothesis that regional TCRs recognize regional mutations. TCR-seq coverage of tumor T cells was estimated at only roughly 6.5% for alpha chains and about 13% for beta chains. Counts of ubiquitous and regional expanded TCRs were found to correlate with counts of ubiquitous and regional nonsynonymous mutations, respectively.

The CDR3 sequence holds 18 residues, the cysteine and phenylalanine included. Only the CDR3 part of the read is kept: 54 bases, read in frame from the first base. What this sample's time point label stands for: sample taken at primary tumor resection. The donors were around 69 patients from the lung TRACERx cohort who had early-stage, untreated non-small cell lung cancer. TCR sequencing used whole RNA extracted from tumor and nontumor lung tissue, or from cryopreserved PBMC samples, without cell sorting. A patient was chosen for TCR sequencing only when enough RNA was available from at least two tumor regions. Before being selected, tumor and adjacent nontumor lung specimens were reviewed by a lung pathologist.

The sequence was collected from a male donor with early-stage non-small cell lung cancer. The V and J genes are TRBV21-1 and TRBJ1-4; the table gives TRBD1 as D, unverified against the DNA. TRBV21-1 represents a pseudogene. The input for sequencing was lung tumor tissue, taken at surgery. The CDR3 reads CASSKALQGVGHNEKLFF. The bases read TGTGCCAGCAGCAAAGCATTACAGGGGGTGGGCCATAATGAAAAACTGTTTTTT.